Below, one T cell receptor beta chain is given with its context. This clone's antigen is unknown. No base qualities exist here, and no much larger clone lies one base off it. TCRbeta CDR3 regions were amplified from genomic DNA by means of the immunoSEQ Assay, a bias-controlled multiplex PCR. For the original study's pipeline: Nucleated cell counts per sample were estimated from amplification of reference gene primers within the assay. To quantify the absolute abundance of each unique TCRbeta CDR3 rearrangement, sequence reads were collapsed and filtered. For each sample, productive Simpson clonality was calculated by taking the square root of Simpson's diversity index across productive rearrangements. This immuneACCESS table, as held by TCRdb, lists in-frame sequences with V and J called but not all clones. Of the missing ones, under half trace to an unresolved V gene in checked studies; the others have no known cause. The V and J calls and clone size were taken over from that table, and D and trimming were inferred from the DNA. Counted in this sample were about 350,000 clones; 87% of them appeared once. The ten largest clonotypes hold almost 3% of the sample.

In the prospective study, participants were roughly 18 to 100 years old, resided in under 30 geographic areas of the United States, and were enrolled through a virtual design. Cohort assignment in the prospective study relied on participant-reported clinical history from a screening survey and a study questionnaire. For ImmuneRACE Cohort 3, a participant was defined as recovered based on two consecutive negative NP/OP PCR tests, clearance by a healthcare professional, or resolution of symptoms. In the prospective study, mobile phlebotomists collected whole blood, serum and a nasopharyngeal or oropharyngeal swab from each participant. Additional blood draws and questionnaires over an approximately two-month period could optionally be provided by prospective study participants. Before DNA extraction, prospective study blood samples were shipped either frozen or at room temperature. The CDR3 measures 14 amino acids from cysteine to phenylalanine. Solely the CDR3 DNA is kept, with 42 bases framed from the first base. V is cut back by 2 bases and J by 4 bases, with 7 bases in the junction unmatched. From a lookup of the germline V gene (reference sequence), CDR1 and CDR2 are GTSNPN and SVGIG.

The data were obtained in a study of blood T cell repertoires in COVID-19 (dated by TCRdb to about 2020). Some background on the complete study: Collaborator samples came from the United States, Italy and Spain and covered acute and convalescent phases of COVID-19. The material from the prospective study consisted of cDNA or gDNA derived from T cells, B-cell-depleted T cells, or PBMCs. Deeply sampled blood TCRbeta repertoires from subjects exposed to, actively infected with, or recovered from COVID-19 were included in the dataset. The repertoires were released in a freely available public database intended as a resource for research on the immune response to SARS-CoV-2. The samples were drawn from two sources: the first 160 participants of the ongoing ImmuneRACE study, and 1,200 or so subjects contributed by 6 global collaborators. The sample metadata nearly always contained a de-identified subject ID, COVID-19 status, age in years and sex. Where available, HLA class I and class II types were taken from metadata supplied by the sample provider and were not determined by assay-based typing.

The full study reports these points: The quantity of clinical and demographic metadata differed by source and by participant and was supplied without curation.

Source material: PBMCs or T cells enriched from blood (not recorded which). This sequence uses TRBV30 and TRBJ1-1, with 7 bases matching TRBD1. This TCR was sampled from a woman aged 25 to 39 who had recovered from COVID-19. The CDR3: CAWSPDRDGTEAFF. The nucleotide sequence reads as follows: TGTGCCTGGAGTCCAGACAGGGACGGCACTGAAGCTTTCTTT.